This TCR beta chain was sequenced for a study of regulatory T cells in long-lasting Graves disease. This clonotype was seen at least ten times. The time point was: newly diagnosed GD, antithyroid drugs for less than 3 months. The TCR library was made from RNA extracted from PBMCs. TCR beta libraries were built with iRepertoire HTBI primers and Arm-PCR of CDR3 regions. In TCRdb, the multiplex PCR reads were re-called with MiXCR into one record per CDR3 protein. This table holds about 620,000 distinct CDR3 sequences, 15% to 20% found once. Germline CDR1 reads SNHLY; CDR2 reads FYNNEI. This CDR3 has 12 residues. J gave up 4 bases and V 6 bases, and 0 bases lay outside the gene matches. This same sample was also part of a study on T cells in Graves' hyperthyroidism and ophthalmopathy. As reported in that work: Those patients with uncontrolled infection, other autoimmune disease, pregnancy or lactation were excluded. Used for diagnoses were clinical symptoms, serum thyroxine and TRAb, thyroid ultrasound and orbital computed tomography. RT-PCR in the first round (using the HTBI primer set) targeted the TCR CDR3. Ophthalmopathy was predicted by the model a median of 6.5 months ahead of onset.

The sample in question was peripheral blood mononuclear cells (PBMCs), obtained at new diagnosis, from a patient treated with antithyroid drugs. This clonotype was obtained from a woman aged 25 to 39 with Graves disease. The chain recombines TRBV2 with TRBJ2-3; 8 bases match TRBD1. The CDR3 loop is CASRDRADTQYF. The CDR3 DNA follows: TGTGCCAGCAGGGACAGGGCAGATACGCAGTATTTT. Drawing the rest from reference TRBV2 and TRBJ2-3, the complete variable domain is EPEVTQTPSHQVTQMGQEVILRCVPISNHLYFYWYRQILGQKVEFLVSFYNNEISEKSEIFDDQFSVERPDGSNFTLKIRSTKLEDSAMYFCASRDRADTQYFGPGTRLTVL.